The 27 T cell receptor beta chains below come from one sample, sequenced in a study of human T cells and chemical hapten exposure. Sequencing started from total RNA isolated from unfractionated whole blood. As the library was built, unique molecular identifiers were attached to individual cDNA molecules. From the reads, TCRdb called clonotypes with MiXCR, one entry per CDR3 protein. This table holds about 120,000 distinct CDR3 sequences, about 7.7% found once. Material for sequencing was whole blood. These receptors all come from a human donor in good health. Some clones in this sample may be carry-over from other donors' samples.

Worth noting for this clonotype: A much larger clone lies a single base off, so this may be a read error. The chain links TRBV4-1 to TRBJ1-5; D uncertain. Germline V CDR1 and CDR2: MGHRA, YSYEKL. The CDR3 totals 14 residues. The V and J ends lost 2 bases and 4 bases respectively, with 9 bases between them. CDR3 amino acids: CASSQPGWNQPQHF. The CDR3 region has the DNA TGCGCCAGCAGCCAACCGGGATGGAATCAGCCCCAGCATTTT.

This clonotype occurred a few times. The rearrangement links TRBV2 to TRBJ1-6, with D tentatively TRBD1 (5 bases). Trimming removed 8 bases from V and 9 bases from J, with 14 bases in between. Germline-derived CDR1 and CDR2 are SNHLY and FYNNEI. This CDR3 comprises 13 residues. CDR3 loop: CASEAGEGSPLHF. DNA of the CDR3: TGTGCCAGCGAGGCGGGGGAAGGTTCACCCCTCCACTTT.

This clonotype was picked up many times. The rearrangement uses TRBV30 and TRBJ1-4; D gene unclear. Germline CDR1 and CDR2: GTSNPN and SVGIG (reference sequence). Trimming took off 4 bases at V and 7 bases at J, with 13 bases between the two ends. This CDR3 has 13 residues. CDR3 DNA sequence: TGTGCCTGGACCGTCCAAGATGGTGAAAAACTGTTTTTT. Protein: CAWTVQDGEKLFF.

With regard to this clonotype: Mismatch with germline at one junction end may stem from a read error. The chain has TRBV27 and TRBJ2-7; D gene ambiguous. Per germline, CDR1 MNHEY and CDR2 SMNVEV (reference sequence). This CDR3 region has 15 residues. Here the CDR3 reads CVSSLIGRSSYEQYF. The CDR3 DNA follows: TGTGTCAGCAGTTTAATAGGTCGGAGCTCCTACGAGCAGTACTTC.

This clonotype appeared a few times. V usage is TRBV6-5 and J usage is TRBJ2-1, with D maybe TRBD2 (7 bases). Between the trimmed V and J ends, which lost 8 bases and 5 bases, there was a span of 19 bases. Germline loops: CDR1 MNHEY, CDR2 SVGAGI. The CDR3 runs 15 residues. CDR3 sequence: CASRPQGGGNNEQFF. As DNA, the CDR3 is TGTGCCAGCCGACCCCAAGGGGGGGGAAACAATGAGCAGTTCTTC.

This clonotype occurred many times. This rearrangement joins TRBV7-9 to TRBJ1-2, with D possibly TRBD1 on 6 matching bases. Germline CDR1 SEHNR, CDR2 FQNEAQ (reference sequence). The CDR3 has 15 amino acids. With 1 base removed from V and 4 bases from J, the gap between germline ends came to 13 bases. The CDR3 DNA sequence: TGTGCCAGCAGCTTAGGCCAGGGGCTCACCTATGGCTACACCTTC. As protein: CASSLGQGLTYGYTF.

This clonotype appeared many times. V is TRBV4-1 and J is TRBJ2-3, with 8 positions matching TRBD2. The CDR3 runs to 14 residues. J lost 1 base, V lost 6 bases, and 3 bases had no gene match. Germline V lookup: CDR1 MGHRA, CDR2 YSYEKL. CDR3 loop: CASRQTSGTDTQYF. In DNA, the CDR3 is TGCGCCAGCAGGCAGACTAGCGGCACAGATACGCAGTATTTT.

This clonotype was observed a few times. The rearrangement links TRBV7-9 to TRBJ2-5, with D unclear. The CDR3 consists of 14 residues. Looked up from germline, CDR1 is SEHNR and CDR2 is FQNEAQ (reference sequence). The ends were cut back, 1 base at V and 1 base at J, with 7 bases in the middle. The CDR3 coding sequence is TGTGCCAGCAGCTTAGTTACGATCCAAGAGACCCAGTACTTC. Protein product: CASSLVTIQETQYF.

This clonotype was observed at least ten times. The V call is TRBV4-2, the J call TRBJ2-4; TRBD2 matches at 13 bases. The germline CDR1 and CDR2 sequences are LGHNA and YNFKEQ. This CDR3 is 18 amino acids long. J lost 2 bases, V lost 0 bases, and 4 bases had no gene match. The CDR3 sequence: CASSQDRTSGGPKNIQYF. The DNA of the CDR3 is TGTGCCAGCAGCCAAGATCGGACTAGCGGGGGCCCCAAAAACATTCAGTACTTC.

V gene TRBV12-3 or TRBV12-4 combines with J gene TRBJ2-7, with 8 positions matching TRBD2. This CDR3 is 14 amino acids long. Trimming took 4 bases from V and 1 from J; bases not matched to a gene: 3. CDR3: CASSSGGGSYEQYF. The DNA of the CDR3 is TGTGCCAGCAGTTCCGGGGGGGGGTCCTACGAGCAGTACTTC.

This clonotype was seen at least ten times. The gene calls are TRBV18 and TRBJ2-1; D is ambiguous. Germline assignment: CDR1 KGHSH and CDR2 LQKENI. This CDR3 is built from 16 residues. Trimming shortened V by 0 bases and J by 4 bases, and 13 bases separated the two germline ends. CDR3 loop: CASSPPNSPGYNEQFF. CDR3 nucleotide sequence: TGTGCCAGCTCACCACCGAATAGCCCGGGTTACAATGAGCAGTTCTTC.

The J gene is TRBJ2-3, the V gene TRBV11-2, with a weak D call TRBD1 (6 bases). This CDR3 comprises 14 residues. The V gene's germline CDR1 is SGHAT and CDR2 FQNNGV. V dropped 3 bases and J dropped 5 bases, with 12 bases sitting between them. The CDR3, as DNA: TGTGCCAGCAGCTTCAATACAGGGAAAGATACGCAGTATTTT. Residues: CASSFNTGKDTQYF.

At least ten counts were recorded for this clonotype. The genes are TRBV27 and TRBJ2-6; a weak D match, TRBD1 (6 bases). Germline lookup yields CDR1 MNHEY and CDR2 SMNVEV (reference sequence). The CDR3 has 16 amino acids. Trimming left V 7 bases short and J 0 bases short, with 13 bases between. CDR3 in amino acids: CASTQQGPSGANVLTF. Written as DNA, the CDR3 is TGTGCCAGCACTCAACAGGGCCCCTCTGGGGCCAACGTCCTGACTTTC.

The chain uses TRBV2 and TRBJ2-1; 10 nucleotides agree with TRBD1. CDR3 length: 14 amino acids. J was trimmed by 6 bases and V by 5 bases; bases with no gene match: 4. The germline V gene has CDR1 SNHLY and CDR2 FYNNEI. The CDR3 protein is CASSRQGAGNEQFF. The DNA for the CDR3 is TGTGCCAGCAGTCGACAGGGGGCGGGCAATGAGCAGTTCTTC.

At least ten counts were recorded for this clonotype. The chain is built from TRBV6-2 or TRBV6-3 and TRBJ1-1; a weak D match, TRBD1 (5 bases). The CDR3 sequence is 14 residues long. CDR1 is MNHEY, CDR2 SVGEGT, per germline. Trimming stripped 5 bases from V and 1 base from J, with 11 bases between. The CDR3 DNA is TGTGCCAGCAGTACCGGGGCCCAGAACACTGAAGCTTTCTTT. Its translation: CASSTGAQNTEAFF.

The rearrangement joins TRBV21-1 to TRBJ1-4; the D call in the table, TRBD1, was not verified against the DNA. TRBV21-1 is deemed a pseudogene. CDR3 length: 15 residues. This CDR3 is CASSNPPGGNEKLFF. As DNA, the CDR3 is TGTGCCAGCAGCAATCCCCCAGGGGGGAATGAAAAACTGTTTTTT.

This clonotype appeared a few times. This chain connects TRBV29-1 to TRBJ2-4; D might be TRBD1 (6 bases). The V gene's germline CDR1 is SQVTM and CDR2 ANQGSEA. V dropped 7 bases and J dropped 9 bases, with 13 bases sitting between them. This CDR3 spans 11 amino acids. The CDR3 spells CSGGHTGIQYF. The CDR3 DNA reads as TGCAGCGGGGGACATACGGGCATTCAGTACTTC.

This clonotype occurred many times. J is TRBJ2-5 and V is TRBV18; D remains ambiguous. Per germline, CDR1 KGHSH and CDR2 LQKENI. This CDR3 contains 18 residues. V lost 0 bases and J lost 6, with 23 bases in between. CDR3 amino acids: CASSPPFSIPPTLKTQYF. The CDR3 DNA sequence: TGTGCCAGCTCACCACCTTTCAGTATACCCCCAACGCTAAAGACCCAGTACTTC.

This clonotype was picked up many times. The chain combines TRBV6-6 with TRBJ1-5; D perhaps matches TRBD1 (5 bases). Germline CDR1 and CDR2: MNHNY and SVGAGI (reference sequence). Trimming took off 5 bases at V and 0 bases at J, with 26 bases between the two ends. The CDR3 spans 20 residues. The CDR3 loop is CASSRVGGERTGYSNQPQHF. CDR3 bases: TGTGCCAGCAGTCGTGTGGGGGGGGAGCGGACGGGCTATAGCAATCAGCCCCAGCATTTT.

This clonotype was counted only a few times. The CDR3 DNA reads as TGTGCCAGCTCACCACCGGCTACTGTACACACTGAAGCTTTCTTT. Its protein product is CASSPPATVHTEAFF. V gene TRBV18 combines with J gene TRBJ1-1, with D hard to call. Germline CDR1 KGHSH, CDR2 LQKENI. The CDR3 totals 15 residues. Trimming shortened V by 0 bases and J by 3 bases, and 11 bases separated the two germline ends.

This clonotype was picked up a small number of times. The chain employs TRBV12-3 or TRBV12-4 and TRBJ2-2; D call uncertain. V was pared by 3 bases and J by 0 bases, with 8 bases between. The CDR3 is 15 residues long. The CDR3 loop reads CASSFSRPNTGELFF. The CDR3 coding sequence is TGTGCCAGCAGTTTTTCCAGGCCGAACACCGGGGAGCTGTTTTTT.

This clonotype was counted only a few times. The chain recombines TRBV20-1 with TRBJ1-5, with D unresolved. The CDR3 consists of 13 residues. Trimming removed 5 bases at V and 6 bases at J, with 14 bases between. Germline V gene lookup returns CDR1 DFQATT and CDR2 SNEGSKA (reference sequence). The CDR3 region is CSAWESGPQPQHF. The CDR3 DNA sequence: TGCAGTGCTTGGGAATCTGGACCTCAGCCCCAGCATTTT.

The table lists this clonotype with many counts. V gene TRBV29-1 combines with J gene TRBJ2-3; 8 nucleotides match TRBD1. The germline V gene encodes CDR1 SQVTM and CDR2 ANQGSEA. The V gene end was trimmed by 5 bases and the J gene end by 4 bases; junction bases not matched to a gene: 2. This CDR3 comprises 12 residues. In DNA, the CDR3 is TGCAGCGTTCGGACAGGGCCAGATACGCAGTATTTT. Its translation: CSVRTGPDTQYF.

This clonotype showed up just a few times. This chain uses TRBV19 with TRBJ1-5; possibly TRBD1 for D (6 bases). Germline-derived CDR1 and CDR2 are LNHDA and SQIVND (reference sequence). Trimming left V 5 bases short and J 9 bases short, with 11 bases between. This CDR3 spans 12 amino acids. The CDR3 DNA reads TGTGCCAGTAGTCTACAGGGTTGGCCCCAGCATTTT. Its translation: CASSLQGWPQHF.

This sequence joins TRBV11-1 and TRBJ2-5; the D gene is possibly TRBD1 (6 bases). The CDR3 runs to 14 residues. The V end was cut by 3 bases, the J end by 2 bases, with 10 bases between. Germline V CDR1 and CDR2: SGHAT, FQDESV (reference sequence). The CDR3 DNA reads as TGTGCCAGCAGCTTCGGGACACCACAAGAGACCCAGTACTTC. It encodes CASSFGTPQETQYF.

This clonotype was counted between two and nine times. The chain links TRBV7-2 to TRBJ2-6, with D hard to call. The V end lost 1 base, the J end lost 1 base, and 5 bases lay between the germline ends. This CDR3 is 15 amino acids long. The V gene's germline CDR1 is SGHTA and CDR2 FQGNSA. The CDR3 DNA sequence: TGTGCCAGCAGCTTAGGACTTTCTGGGGCCAACGTCCTGACTTTC. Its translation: CASSLGLSGANVLTF.

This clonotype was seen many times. Written as DNA, the CDR3 is TGTGCCAGCAGCATCATAACCGGGACTAGCAGGGATACGCAGTATTTT. Protein product: CASSIITGTSRDTQYF. The chain couples TRBV5-6 to TRBJ2-3; 9 bases line up with TRBD2. CDR1 and CDR2 (germline): SGHDT, YYEEEE. This CDR3 spans 16 amino acids. After removal of 4 bases from V and 6 bases from J, the junction contained 12 bases not matched to a gene.